These 8 T cell receptor beta chains came from one sample sequenced in a study of T cell changes during pregnancy in multiple sclerosis. The table came from immunoSEQ multiplex PCR; TCRdb's copy has only in-frame clones and leaves some out. Altogether more than 60,000 clones are present, around 90% being singletons, with the ten largest covering about 0.85%. The specimen comprised peripheral blood, sampled before pregnancy. Receptors were obtained from a female donor with multiple sclerosis, enrolled in a pregnancy study.

The chain's CDR3 is CAWSVTGGTWEKLFF. The CDR3 region has the DNA TGTGCCTGGAGTGTAACAGGGGGCACCTGGGAAAAACTGTTTTTT. The chain uses TRBV30 and TRBJ1-4; 9 positions match TRBD1. The V segment lost 0 bases and the J segment 8 bases; nucleotides outside the gene matches: 7. The CDR3 runs to 15 residues. Germline V gene sequence: CDR1 GTSNPN, CDR2 SVGIG (reference sequence).

This clone came up once. The chain carries TRBV5-4 and TRBJ1-6; TRBD1 aligns across 7 bases. The germline CDR1 and CDR2 sequences are SGHNT and YYREEE (reference sequence). The CDR3 runs to 16 residues. The junction had 11 bases not matched to a gene; V was cut back by 2 bases and J by 9 bases. The DNA for the CDR3 is TGTGCCAGCAGCTTTCGAACAGGGGCCGGTGTTTCACCCCTCCACTTT. Translation gives CASSFRTGAGVSPLHF.

The chain joins TRBV27 to TRBJ1-1; no clear D. From germline, CDR1 is MNHEY and CDR2 SMNVEV (reference sequence). The CDR3 covers 14 residues. Trimming shortened V by 0 bases and J by 5 bases, and 10 bases separated the two germline ends. CDR3: CASSLSVLVTEAFF. CDR3 DNA sequence: TGTGCCAGCAGTTTATCGGTACTAGTGACTGAAGCTTTCTTT.

This clone showed up just once. The rearrangement links TRBV5-1 to TRBJ1-1, with D perhaps matching TRBD1 (5 bases). Germline V gene sequence: CDR1 SGHRS, CDR2 YFSETQ. Trimming removed 4 bases from V and 2 bases from J, with 18 bases in between. This CDR3 spans 16 amino acids. The CDR3: CASSPSAGRINTEAFF. As DNA, the CDR3 is TGCGCCAGCAGCCCTAGCGCGGGGCGCATTAACACTGAAGCTTTCTTT.

The gene calls are TRBV7-2 and TRBJ2-5, with 7 bases matching TRBD2. After removal of 2 bases from V and 1 base from J, the junction contained 7 bases not matched to a gene. This CDR3 is 16 amino acids long. The germline V gene has CDR1 SGHTA and CDR2 FQGNSA. CDR3 in amino acids: CASSLRLWGGQETQYF. For the CDR3, the DNA is TGTGCCAGCAGCTTAAGGTTATGGGGGGGCCAAGAGACCCAGTACTTC.

V and J are TRBV7-2 and TRBJ1-1; D unclear. From germline, CDR1 is SGHTA and CDR2 FQGNSA. The V gene lost 3 bases and the J gene lost 10 bases, with 12 bases spanning the gap. This CDR3 is built from 12 residues. CDR3 loop: CASSLGREAAFF. The CDR3 region has the DNA TGTGCCAGCAGCTTGGGGAGGGAGGCAGCTTTCTTT.

The chain couples TRBV5-4 to TRBJ2-7; 7 bases match TRBD1. The length of the CDR3 is 13 residues. Germline V gene data show CDR1 as SGHNT and CDR2 as YYREEE (reference sequence). The V and J ends lost 6 bases and 2 bases, in that order; junction bases with no gene match: 5. CDR3 DNA sequence: TGTGCCAGCAAACAGGGGATGGCCTACGAGCAGTACTTC. Amino acids: CASKQGMAYEQYF.

The rearrangement links TRBV10-3 to TRBJ2-7, with D perhaps TRBD1 (6 bases). The CDR3 consists of 13 residues. Trimming stripped 6 bases from V and 3 bases from J, with 12 bases between. Germline lookup yields CDR1 ENHRY and CDR2 SYGVKD. CDR3 nucleotide sequence: TGTGCCATCAGAACCGGGACAAGCTACGAGCAGTACTTC. Amino acids: CAIRTGTSYEQYF.